The 30 T cell receptor beta chains in this list originate from one sample, sequenced in a study of CD8 T cells in Susac syndrome. A quantity of about 0.5 to 1 ug RNA underwent reverse transcription using random hexamers. MiXCR, run by TCRdb on the immunoSEQ multiplex PCR reads, gives a single entry per CDR3 protein. The sample has under 200,000 distinct CDR3 sequences, around 95% seen once. Sequencing input: CD4+ T cells from PBMCs. The receptors were sampled from a human donor in good health.

This chain joins TRBV29-1 and TRBJ2-1, with 8 bases matching TRBD2. Germline CDR1 and CDR2: SQVTM and ANQGSEA. The CDR3 consists of 12 residues. V was clipped by 8 bases and J by 7 bases; unmatched bases: 7. The DNA for the CDR3 is TGCAGCCTCGGGGGGGGTCAAAATGAGCAGTTCTTC. Protein product: CSLGGGQNEQFF.

This clonotype was observed once. The gene calls are TRBV12-3 or TRBV12-4 and TRBJ1-2; 8 bases match TRBD1. V lost 5 bases and J lost 0; bases outside the gene matches: 5. The CDR3 is made up of 15 amino acids. This CDR3 is CASSGQGSANYGYTF. The CDR3 bases are TGTGCCAGCAGTGGACAGGGATCGGCTAACTATGGCTACACCTTC.

This clonotype appeared once. This chain connects TRBV5-1 to TRBJ2-7; no clear D gene. The CDR3 runs 11 residues. Trimming took 7 bases from V and 6 from J, leaving 11 bases between them. The V gene's germline CDR1 is SGHRS and CDR2 YFSETQ. The CDR3 DNA sequence: TGCGCCAGCCGATTAGAAGGCGAGCAGTACTTC. It specifies CASRLEGEQYF.

The rearrangement joins TRBV20-1 to TRBJ2-7; D is unclear. Germline V CDR1 and CDR2: DFQATT, SNEGSKA (reference sequence). Trimming pared 5 bases from V and 4 bases from J, leaving 15 bases between. This CDR3 contains 13 residues. This CDR3 is CSAHPGRTYEQYF. CDR3 DNA: TGCAGTGCTCACCCTGGTAGAACGTACGAGCAGTACTTC.

The table lists this clonotype with a count of one. The V call is TRBV12-3 or TRBV12-4, the J call TRBJ2-5, with 11 bases fitting TRBD2. J gave up 4 bases and V 6 bases, and 7 bases lay outside the gene matches. The CDR3 contains 15 residues. The CDR3 here is CASRILAGGGETQYF. For the CDR3, the DNA is TGTGCCAGCAGAATCCTAGCGGGAGGAGGAGAGACCCAGTACTTC.

This sequence joins TRBV5-6 and TRBJ2-7, with 8 nucleotides matching TRBD1. V lost 7 bases to trimming and J lost 1 base; unmatched junction nucleotides: 4. The length of the CDR3 is 13 residues. From germline, CDR1 is SGHDT and CDR2 YYEEEE. CDR3 region: CASSGTGSYEQYF. CDR3 nucleotide sequence: TGTGCCAGCTCCGGGACAGGATCCTACGAGCAGTACTTC.

The gene calls are TRBV30 and TRBJ1-5; 7 bases align to TRBD1. CDR1 and CDR2 (germline): GTSNPN, SVGIG (reference sequence). The CDR3 sequence is 14 residues long. J was trimmed by 4 bases and V by 6 bases; bases with no gene match: 9. The CDR3: CACRTGQPNQPQHF. CDR3 DNA: TGTGCCTGTCGAACGGGACAGCCTAATCAGCCCCAGCATTTT.

The V and J genes are TRBV29-1 and TRBJ2-5; 15 bases fit TRBD2. J lost 5 bases, V lost 3 bases, and 4 bases had no gene match. This CDR3 has 15 amino acids. Germline CDR1 reads SQVTM; CDR2 reads ANQGSEA. For the CDR3, the DNA is TGCAGCGTTGAGGGACTAGCGGGGGGCGGGGAGACCCAGTACTTC. This gives the protein CSVEGLAGGGETQYF.

This CDR3 is CATSGLQGDNEQFF. In DNA form, the CDR3 reads TGTGCCACCAGTGGGCTACAGGGAGACAATGAGCAGTTCTTC. This chain uses TRBV24-1 with TRBJ2-1; the D gene is possibly TRBD1 (6 bases). V shed 5 bases and J shed 5 bases, with 12 bases lying between them. Germline CDR1 is KGHDR and CDR2 is SFDVKD. CDR3 length: 14 amino acids.

This chain connects TRBV7-3 to TRBJ2-2, with 14 bases lining up with TRBD2. The J segment lost 5 bases and the V segment lost 5 bases, leaving 4 bases of the junction unmatched. Germline values: CDR1 SGHTA, CDR2 FQGTGA. There are 16 residues in the CDR3. CDR3 bases: TGTGCCAGCAGCCCGGGGACTAGCGGGAGAACCGGGGAGCTGTTTTTT. Translation: CASSPGTSGRTGELFF.

The chain links TRBV18 to TRBJ2-5; the match to TRBD1 covers 9 bases. In germline, CDR1 is KGHSH, CDR2 LQKENI. The J segment lost 7 bases and the V segment lost 4 bases, leaving 10 bases of the junction unmatched. The CDR3 spans 15 residues. In DNA form, the CDR3 reads TGTGCCAGCTCACTGGCCGGACAGGGGAGCAGGACCCAGTACTTC. It translates to CASSLAGQGSRTQYF.

This chain uses TRBV3-1 with TRBJ1-2; D gene unclear. V lost 3 bases, J lost 4 bases, and 12 bases lay in between. This CDR3 is 14 amino acids long. The germline gives CDR1 LGHDT, CDR2 YNNKEL (reference sequence). The CDR3: CASSQSGFGYGYTF. The CDR3 DNA reads TGTGCCAGCAGCCAGTCGGGATTTGGCTATGGCTACACCTTC.

The gene calls are TRBV27 and TRBJ2-4; 7 bases fit TRBD1. The germline V gene has CDR1 MNHEY and CDR2 SMNVEV (reference sequence). The CDR3 extends over 17 amino acids. After removal of 9 bases from V and 0 bases from J, the junction contained 14 bases not matched to a gene. In nucleotides, the CDR3 is TGTGCCAGAGTACAGGGGATCCAAACCCTAGCCAAAAACATTCAGTACTTC. As protein: CARVQGIQTLAKNIQYF.

The rearrangement joins TRBV6-5 to TRBJ2-2, with TRBD2 matching over 10 bases. Germline CDR1 reads MNHEY; CDR2 reads SVGAGI. The CDR3 covers 17 residues. The V segment lost 0 bases and the J segment 1 base; nucleotides outside the gene matches: 2. CDR3 DNA sequence: TGTGCCAGCAGTTACTCTGGACTAGCGGAGAACACCGGGGAGCTGTTTTTT. Residues: CASSYSGLAENTGELFF.

The chain couples TRBV5-1 to TRBJ2-1; D is uncertain. Germline assignment: CDR1 SGHRS and CDR2 YFSETQ. The length of the CDR3 is 20 residues. Deletions cut 5 bases from V and 0 bases from J, with 27 bases between. The CDR3 spells CASRPNNRRFAGSSYNEQFF. The DNA for the CDR3 is TGCGCCAGCAGGCCTAACAATCGCAGGTTCGCAGGAAGCTCCTACAATGAGCAGTTCTTC.

This clonotype was counted a single time. The chain combines TRBV10-3 with TRBJ2-7; D is ambiguous. V shed 10 bases and J shed 3 bases, with 13 bases lying between them. Germline values: CDR1 ENHRY, CDR2 SYGVKD. The CDR3 is 12 residues long. The CDR3 loop is CATSSGFYEQYV. The CDR3 DNA follows: TGTGCCACGTCCTCTGGCTTCTACGAGCAGTACGTC.

The rearrangement joins TRBV29-1 to TRBJ1-2; 8 bases map to TRBD1. Trimming at V came to 5 bases and at J to 7 bases, leaving 12 bases not matched to a gene. The CDR3 totals 14 residues. Looked up from germline, CDR1 is SQVTM and CDR2 is ANQGSEA. This CDR3 is CSVSPGQGDGGYTF. In DNA form, the CDR3 reads TGCAGCGTTAGCCCCGGACAGGGCGATGGTGGCTACACCTTC. The variable domain in full, with the rest retrieved from reference TRBV29-1 and TRBJ1-2, is SAVISQKPSRDICQRGTSLTIQCQVDSQVTMMFWYRQQPGQSLTLIATANQGSEATYESGFVIDKFPISRPNLTFSTLTVSNMSPEDSSIYLCSVSPGQGDGGYTFGSGTRLTVV.

The V and J genes are TRBV5-4 and TRBJ2-6, with D maybe TRBD1 (5 bases). The germline V gene has CDR1 SGHNT and CDR2 YYREEE (reference sequence). Trimming cost V 3 bases and J 4 bases, with 8 bases left between them. The CDR3 consists of 14 residues. CDR3 amino acids: CASSYQGGANVLTF. For the CDR3, the DNA is TGTGCCAGCAGCTATCAGGGAGGGGCCAACGTCCTGACTTTC.

The chain carries TRBV29-1 and TRBJ2-4; D is perhaps TRBD2 (6 bases). Deletions cut 6 bases from V and 1 base from J, with 13 bases between. The CDR3 consists of 14 residues. Looked up from germline, CDR1 is SQVTM and CDR2 is ANQGSEA. The CDR3 spells CSVLSTRAKNIQYF. CDR3 bases: TGCAGCGTGCTTTCGACTAGGGCCAAAAACATTCAGTACTTC. Full variable domain (remainder filled in from reference TRBV29-1 and TRBJ2-4): SAVISQKPSRDICQRGTSLTIQCQVDSQVTMMFWYRQQPGQSLTLIATANQGSEATYESGFVIDKFPISRPNLTFSTLTVSNMSPEDSSIYLCSVLSTRAKNIQYFGAGTRLSVL.

The rearrangement joins TRBV6-5 to TRBJ1-2; D is ambiguous. Germline V gene sequence: CDR1 MNHEY, CDR2 SVGAGI. V gave up 5 bases and J gave up 7 bases, with 17 bases separating them. CDR3 size: 14 residues. In DNA form, the CDR3 reads TGTGCCAGCAGTGATCGGGTTAGCTCCGGTGGCTACACCTTC. Protein product: CASSDRVSSGGYTF.

The genes are TRBV5-1 and TRBJ2-5; D is unclear. The CDR3 consists of 14 residues. V lost 4 bases to trimming and J lost 0 bases, with 10 bases between them. Germline V gives CDR1 SGHRS, CDR2 YFSETQ. CDR3 sequence (DNA): TGCGCCAGCAGCCCTAAGATGTACCAAGAGACCCAGTACTTC. Its protein product is CASSPKMYQETQYF.

V usage is TRBV7-6 and J usage is TRBJ1-2; tentative D call: TRBD1 (6 bases). V was pared by 6 bases and J by 4 bases, with 12 bases between. This CDR3 is built from 13 residues. Germline CDR1 and CDR2: SGHVS and FNYEAQ. The CDR3 DNA reads as TGTGCCAGCAGTCATGGACAGAGCTATGGCTACACCTTC. It yields the protein CASSHGQSYGYTF.

This clonotype appeared a single time. The rearrangement links TRBV6-2 or TRBV6-3 to TRBJ2-1; D may be TRBD2 (6 bases). The germline V gene has CDR1 MNHEY and CDR2 SVGEGT. The CDR3 is 18 residues long. Trimming took off 6 bases at V and 0 bases at J, with 21 bases between the two ends. CDR3 loop: CASSALGPTSPSYNEQFF. CDR3 sequence (DNA): TGTGCCAGCAGCGCCCTGGGACCGACTAGTCCCTCCTACAATGAGCAGTTCTTC.

This sequence joins TRBV6-2 or TRBV6-3 and TRBJ2-1; D uncertain. Trimming took 7 bases from V and 2 from J, leaving 12 bases between them. The germline gives CDR1 MNHEY, CDR2 SVGEGT. This CDR3 has 14 residues. CDR3 nucleotide sequence: TGTGCCAGCATCACCGGGTCCACCTACAATGAGCAGTTCTTC. Translated, it gives CASITGSTYNEQFF.

The rearrangement links TRBV9 to TRBJ2-4; possible D gene TRBD2, 7 bases. The CDR3 extends over 16 amino acids. The germline V gene has CDR1 SGDLS and CDR2 YYNGEE. Trimming pared 0 bases from V and 8 bases from J, leaving 18 bases between. This CDR3 reads CASSVAPPGEGDIQYF. The CDR3 DNA sequence: TGTGCCAGCAGCGTAGCCCCCCCAGGGGAGGGAGACATTCAGTACTTC.

The genes are TRBV6-2 or TRBV6-3 and TRBJ1-5; D might be TRBD1 (5 bases). The CDR3 has 13 amino acids. V lost 2 bases, J lost 5 bases, and 7 bases lay in between. Germline V gene sequence: CDR1 MNHEY, CDR2 SVGEGT. CDR3 region: CASSYVGDQPQHF. The CDR3 DNA follows: TGTGCCAGCAGTTACGTGGGGGATCAGCCCCAGCATTTT.

The CDR3, as DNA: TGTGCCAGCAGTTTGAGTGGTAAGCATTTT. It codes for CASSLSGKHF. The rearrangement joins TRBV12-3 or TRBV12-4 to TRBJ1-5; D unresolved. The CDR3 loop spans 10 amino acids. The germline V and J ends were trimmed by 3 bases and 14 bases, with 8 bases remaining between them.

This chain links TRBV7-3 with TRBJ2-1; the match to TRBD2 covers 7 bases. This CDR3 region has 13 residues. With 5 bases clipped from V and 6 bases from J, the junction kept 4 bases outside the gene matches. From germline, CDR1 is SGHTA and CDR2 FQGTGA. Here the CDR3 reads CASSGTTRNEQFF. CDR3 DNA: TGTGCCAGCAGCGGGACTACGCGCAATGAGCAGTTCTTC.

The chain has TRBV30 and TRBJ2-6, with 7 bases lining up with TRBD1. This CDR3 has 17 residues. CDR1 is GTSNPN, CDR2 SVGIG, per germline (reference sequence). J was trimmed by 1 base and V by 5 bases; bases with no gene match: 11. The CDR3 DNA is TGTGCCTGGGTTCGGACAGGACTTTCATCTGGGGCCAACGTCCTGACTTTC. It translates to CAWVRTGLSSGANVLTF.

V and J are TRBV29-1 and TRBJ1-3; 8 bases align to TRBD1. Trimming cost V 5 bases and J 8 bases; bases outside gene matches: 8. CDR1 and CDR2 (germline): SQVTM, ANQGSEA. The length of the CDR3 is 13 residues. CDR3 bases: TGCAGCGTTTCGGCAGGGGGCTCGGACACCATATATTTT. It specifies CSVSAGGSDTIYF.